The clone carrying this TCR beta chain is labeled as large. Antigen: not known. This entry belongs to a study of vaccination and CD4 T cells after COVID-19. The overall study: As control conditions, cultures were given either a CEFX pool serving as positive control, an HIV-1 Nef pool, or no peptide at all.

Study-level findings and limits: This study had few convalescent patients and no early post-infection samples.

The CDR3 is 14 amino acids. The germline V gene has CDR1 MNHEY and CDR2 SVGEGT. The junction had 8 bases not matched to a gene; V was cut back by 6 bases and J by 5 bases. Treatment described: approximately 10-day PBMC culture with coronavirus spike peptide pools or control peptides (ViraFEST assay). Collection of the unexposed donor's CD4+ T cells took place before the COVID-19 pandemic (2011-2018). Each of days 3 and 7 saw half the medium replaced by fresh IL-2 medium. CD4+ T cells that had been cultured provided DNA sequenced with the Oncomine TCR Beta short-read assay. One entry per CDR3 protein, called by TCRdb with MiXCR from the PCR reads. The data show 6,500 or so distinct CDR3 sequences, with around half seen just once and about 25% held by the top ten.

The J gene is TRBJ1-1, the V gene TRBV6-2 or TRBV6-3, with 8 positions matching TRBD1. This TCR came from a human donor in good health. Sequencing was performed on CD4+ T cells from blood, cultured in vitro. In nucleotides, the CDR3 is TGTGCCAGCAGAGAGGGGGACAGGAGGACTGAAGCTTTCTTT. Protein product: CASREGDRRTEAFF.